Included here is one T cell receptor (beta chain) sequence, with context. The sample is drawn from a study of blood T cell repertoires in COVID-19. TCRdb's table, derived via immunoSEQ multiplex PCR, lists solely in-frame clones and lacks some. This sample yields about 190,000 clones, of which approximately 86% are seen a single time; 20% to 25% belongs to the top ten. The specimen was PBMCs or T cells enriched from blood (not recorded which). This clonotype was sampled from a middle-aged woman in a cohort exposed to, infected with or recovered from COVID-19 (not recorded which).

This CDR3 is CASNEGQGGSQPQHF. The CDR3 bases are TGTGCCAGCAATGAAGGACAGGGGGGTTCACAGCCCCAGCATTTT. This chain links TRBV27 with TRBJ1-5; 10 bases are shared with TRBD1. Germline CDR1 reads MNHEY; CDR2 reads SMNVEV (reference sequence). V was pared by 7 bases and J by 7 bases, with 10 bases of the junction left unmatched. The CDR3 runs to 15 residues.